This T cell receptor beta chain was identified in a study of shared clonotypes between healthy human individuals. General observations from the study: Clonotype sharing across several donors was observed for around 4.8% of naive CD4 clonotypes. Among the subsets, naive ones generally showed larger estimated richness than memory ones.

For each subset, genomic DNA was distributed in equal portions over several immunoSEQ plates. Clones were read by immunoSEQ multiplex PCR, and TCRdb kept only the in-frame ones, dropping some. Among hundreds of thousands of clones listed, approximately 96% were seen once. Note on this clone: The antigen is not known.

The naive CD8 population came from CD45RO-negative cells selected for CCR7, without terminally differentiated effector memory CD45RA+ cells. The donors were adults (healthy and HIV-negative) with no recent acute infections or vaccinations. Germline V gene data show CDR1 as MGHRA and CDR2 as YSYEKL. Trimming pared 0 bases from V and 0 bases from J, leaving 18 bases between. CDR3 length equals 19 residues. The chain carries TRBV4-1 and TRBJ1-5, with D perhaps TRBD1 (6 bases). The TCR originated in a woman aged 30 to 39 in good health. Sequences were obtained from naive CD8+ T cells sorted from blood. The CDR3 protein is CASSQDLWAQGISNQPQHF. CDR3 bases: TGCGCCAGCAGCCAAGATTTGTGGGCACAGGGAATTAGCAATCAGCCCCAGCATTTT.